The 2 T cell receptor beta chains below come from one sample, sequenced in a study of blood T cell repertoires in COVID-19. Clones were sequenced by immunoSEQ multiplex PCR, and TCRdb holds only the in-frame ones, with some missing. This sample has approximately 190,000 clones, with roughly 80% found just once. The material sequenced was peripheral blood. The source of these receptors is a man younger than 45 with active or convalescent COVID-19.

The V gene is TRBV7-9, the J gene TRBJ1-5; no definite D call. Germline lookup yields CDR1 SEHNR and CDR2 FQNEAQ (reference sequence). V was shortened by 1 base and J by 10 bases, with 8 bases between the two germline ends. The CDR3 length is 12 residues. CDR3 loop: CASSLDAGPQHF. The CDR3 nucleotides are TGTGCCAGCAGCTTAGATGCGGGACCCCAGCATTTT.

The rearrangement joins TRBV2 to TRBJ1-2, with D perhaps TRBD1 (6 bases). V was clipped by 6 bases and J by 3 bases, with 14 bases between them. Germline V lookup: CDR1 SNHLY, CDR2 FYNNEI. The CDR3 contains 14 residues. The CDR3 DNA reads TGTGCCAGCAGGGATGGACAGCCCTACTATGGCTACACCTTC. Translated: CASRDGQPYYGYTF.